This TCR beta chain is from a study of blood T cell repertoires in COVID-19. Study summary: The United States, Italy and Spain provided the acute and convalescent COVID-19 samples.

It was during active infection that Seattle patients were enrolled and then longitudinally followed. Produced via immunoSEQ multiplex PCR; TCRdb's table is partial and in-frame only. This sample carries around 440,000 clones, roughly 88% of them seen once, and the ten largest clones take roughly 12%. The origin of this receptor is a woman aged 50 to 60 with COVID-19, enrolled during active disease. The sequenced material came from peripheral blood.

CDR3 coding DNA: TGTGCCACCAGCGTACTGTCCAGGGGGGAGACCCAGTACTTC. Translated: CATSVLSRGETQYF. The V call is TRBV15, the J call TRBJ2-5; 7 bases align to TRBD1. V was pared by 5 bases and J by 5 bases, with 8 bases of the junction left unmatched. The CDR3 is made up of 14 amino acids. CDR1 and CDR2 (germline): LNHNV, YYDKDF (reference sequence).